A selection of T cell receptor beta chains follows, all from one sample in a study of glioma-infiltrating T cells after dendritic cell vaccination. Measured with immunoSEQ multiplex PCR; TCRdb has only the in-frame clones, and not every one. The sample holds 70,000 to 90,000 clones; 80% to 85% are singletons and the top ten take under 7%. Here the sequenced sample was blood, taken after dendritic cell vaccination. The receptors shown here come from a human donor with glioblastoma. Each CDR3 is given with its conserved first and last residue. A D gene is named only where the DNA matches it firmly. Clone size is shown for a subset of rows, as once, few, many or a class of expanded clone.

V gene: TRBV7-9; J gene: TRBJ2-3; clone size: .; D gene: .; CDR3 protein: CASSFQDTQYF; CDR3 DNA: TGTGCCAGCAGCTTCCAAGATACGCAGTATTTT
V gene: TRBV10-3; J gene: TRBJ1-5; clone size: .; D gene: TRBD1; CDR3 protein: CAIAPGQGDQAQHF; CDR3 DNA: TGTGCCATCGCACCGGGACAGGGAGATCAGGCCCAGCATTTT
V gene: TRBV19; J gene: TRBJ2-3; clone size: .; D gene: TRBD2; CDR3 protein: CASSVAGRSTDTQYF; CDR3 DNA: TGTGCCAGTAGCGTAGCGGGACGTAGCACAGATACGCAGTATTTT
V gene: TRBV2; J gene: TRBJ2-5; clone size: .; D gene: .; CDR3 protein: CASMVAETQYF; CDR3 DNA: TGTGCCAGCATGGTAGCGGAGACCCAGTACTTC
V gene: TRBV19; J gene: TRBJ1-2; clone size: .; D gene: .; CDR3 protein: CASSIGGNYGYTF; CDR3 DNA: TGTGCCAGTAGTATTGGGGGGAACTATGGCTACACCTTC
V gene: TRBV11-2; J gene: TRBJ1-1; clone size: once; D gene: .; CDR3 protein: CASSNQGMNTEAFF; CDR3 DNA: TGTGCCAGCAGCAATCAGGGGATGAACACTGAAGCTTTCTTT
V gene: TRBV4-2; J gene: TRBJ2-1; clone size: once; D gene: TRBD2; CDR3 protein: CASSLGGSGGNNNEQFF; CDR3 DNA: TGTGCCAGCAGCCTCGGGGGTAGCGGGGGAAATAACAATGAGCAGTTCTTC
V gene: TRBV2; J gene: TRBJ1-3; clone size: .; D gene: .; CDR3 protein: CASCGGRGSSGNTIYF; CDR3 DNA: TGTGCCAGCTGCGGGGGGCGGGGGAGCTCTGGAAACACCATATATTTT
V gene: TRBV10-3; J gene: TRBJ1-2; clone size: .; D gene: .; CDR3 protein: CAISEFGSRGYTF; CDR3 DNA: TGTGCCATCAGTGAGTTTGGGTCTAGGGGCTACACCTTC
V gene: TRBV5-1; J gene: TRBJ1-6; clone size: .; D gene: .; CDR3 protein: CASSFGEVRSPLHF; CDR3 DNA: TGCGCCAGCAGCTTTGGGGAGGTGCGGTCACCCCTCCACTTT
V gene: TRBV10-3; J gene: TRBJ1-4; clone size: .; D gene: .; CDR3 protein: CAIKGDGGGKLFF; CDR3 DNA: TGTGCCATCAAGGGGGACGGTGGGGGAAAACTGTTTTTT
V gene: TRBV7-8; J gene: TRBJ1-5; clone size: .; D gene: .; CDR3 protein: CASSLRDENQPQHF; CDR3 DNA: TGTGCCAGCAGCTTACGGGATGAAAATCAGCCCCAGCATTTT
V gene: TRBV5-4; J gene: TRBJ1-5; clone size: .; D gene: TRBD1; CDR3 protein: CASSFGTGAGQPQHF; CDR3 DNA: TGTGCCAGCAGCTTCGGGACAGGGGCCGGTCAGCCCCAGCATTTT
V gene: TRBV28; J gene: TRBJ1-4; clone size: few; D gene: .; CDR3 protein: CASIDKAAESVLFF; CDR3 DNA: TGTGCCAGCATCGATAAAGCGGCGGAATCAGTGCTGTTTTTT
V gene: TRBV2; J gene: TRBJ1-3; clone size: .; D gene: .; CDR3 protein: CASSQGSGDGNTIYF; CDR3 DNA: TGTGCCAGCAGCCAGGGAAGTGGTGATGGAAACACCATATATTTT
V gene: TRBV11-3; J gene: TRBJ2-7; clone size: once; D gene: TRBD2; CDR3 protein: CASSLVSGGEQYF; CDR3 DNA: TGTGCCAGCAGCTTAGTAAGCGGGGGCGAGCAGTACTTC
V gene: TRBV2; J gene: TRBJ1-1; clone size: .; D gene: .; CDR3 protein: CASSEERDTEAFF; CDR3 DNA: TGTGCCAGCAGTGAAGAACGGGACACTGAAGCTTTCTTT
V gene: TRBV9; J gene: TRBJ2-3; clone size: .; D gene: TRBD2; CDR3 protein: CASSVGVREGGTDTQYF; CDR3 DNA: TGTGCCAGCAGCGTAGGCGTCAGGGAGGGAGGTACAGATACGCAGTATTTT
V gene: TRBV2; J gene: TRBJ1-1; clone size: .; D gene: .; CDR3 protein: CASRPEAGTEAFF; CDR3 DNA: TGTGCCAGCAGGCCCGAGGCGGGCACTGAAGCTTTCTTT
V gene: TRBV5-6; J gene: TRBJ1-6; clone size: .; D gene: .; CDR3 protein: CASSLERGYSPLHF; CDR3 DNA: TGTGCCAGCAGCTTGGAAAGGGGATATTCACCCCTCCACTTT
V gene: TRBV5-5; J gene: TRBJ2-5; clone size: .; D gene: .; CDR3 protein: CASSLRVQPEETQYF; CDR3 DNA: TGTGCCAGCAGCTTGCGGGTCCAGCCTGAAGAGACCCAGTACTTC
V gene: TRBV11-3; J gene: TRBJ2-7; clone size: .; D gene: TRBD1; CDR3 protein: CASSAYPGQGSDSYEQYF; CDR3 DNA: TGTGCCAGCAGCGCTTACCCAGGACAGGGGTCAGATTCGTACGAGCAGTACTTC
V gene: TRBV11-1; J gene: TRBJ2-5; clone size: .; D gene: .; CDR3 protein: CASSTGGVTQYF; CDR3 DNA: TGTGCCAGCAGCACAGGGGGGGTGACCCAGTACTTC
V gene: TRBV15; J gene: TRBJ1-5; clone size: few; D gene: .; CDR3 protein: CATSLPGANQPQHF; CDR3 DNA: TGTGCCACCAGCCTTCCGGGAGCGAATCAGCCCCAGCATTTT
V gene: TRBV2; J gene: TRBJ2-3; clone size: .; D gene: .; CDR3 protein: CASQGGRWTDTQYF; CDR3 DNA: TGTGCCAGCCAGGGGGGCCGTTGGACAGATACGCAGTATTTT
V gene: TRBV5-1; J gene: TRBJ2-3; clone size: .; D gene: TRBD1; CDR3 protein: CASSFAGTGGSTDTQYF; CDR3 DNA: TGCGCCAGCAGCTTCGCCGGGACAGGGGGGAGCACAGATACGCAGTATTTT
V gene: TRBV7-2; J gene: TRBJ2-3; clone size: .; D gene: .; CDR3 protein: CASSLDLNTDTQYF; CDR3 DNA: TGTGCCAGCAGCTTAGACCTAAACACAGATACGCAGTATTTT
V gene: TRBV5-1; J gene: TRBJ2-5; clone size: .; D gene: .; CDR3 protein: CASSSRSQASSNQYF; CDR3 DNA: TGCGCCAGCAGCTCGCGCAGCCAGGCTTCCTCCAATCAGTACTTC
V gene: TRBV19; J gene: TRBJ1-2; clone size: once; D gene: .; CDR3 protein: CASSINDLSPDNGYTF; CDR3 DNA: TGTGCCAGTAGTATAAATGATTTAAGCCCGGACAACGGCTACACCTTC
V gene: TRBV18; J gene: TRBJ1-1; clone size: once; D gene: .; CDR3 protein: CASSPGGHTNTEAFF; CDR3 DNA: TGTGCCAGCTCACCCGGGGGGCATACGAACACTGAAGCTTTCTTT
V gene: TRBV15; J gene: TRBJ1-6; clone size: .; D gene: TRBD1; CDR3 protein: CATSRATGASSPLHF; CDR3 DNA: TGTGCCACCAGCAGGGCGACAGGGGCCAGTTCACCCCTCCACTTT
V gene: TRBV14; J gene: TRBJ1-6; clone size: few; D gene: TRBD1; CDR3 protein: CASSQTGLTPLHF; CDR3 DNA: TGTGCCAGCAGCCAGACAGGGCTTACACCCCTCCACTTT
V gene: TRBV19; J gene: TRBJ1-1; clone size: .; D gene: .; CDR3 protein: CASSHTGNTEAFF; CDR3 DNA: TGTGCCAGTAGTCATACAGGGAACACTGAAGCCTTCTTT
V gene: TRBV4-1; J gene: TRBJ2-2; clone size: .; D gene: .; CDR3 protein: CASSPRGGYTGELFF; CDR3 DNA: TGCGCCAGCAGCCCGAGGGGGGGGTACACCGGGGAGCTGTTTTTT
V gene: TRBV19; J gene: TRBJ1-2; clone size: .; D gene: TRBD1; CDR3 protein: CASSIGGQGSGGYTF; CDR3 DNA: TGTGCCAGTAGTATAGGCGGACAGGGCTCAGGAGGCTACACCTTC
V gene: TRBV28; J gene: TRBJ1-5; clone size: .; D gene: .; CDR3 protein: CASSFLQGGNQPQHF; CDR3 DNA: TGTGCCAGCAGTTTTTTACAGGGCGGCAATCAGCCCCAGCATTTT
V gene: TRBV6-6; J gene: TRBJ1-3; clone size: .; D gene: .; CDR3 protein: CASSVMSGNTIYF; CDR3 DNA: TGTGCCAGCAGTGTAATGTCTGGAAACACCATATATTTT
V gene: TRBV15; J gene: TRBJ1-5; clone size: .; D gene: .; CDR3 protein: CATSPRRVRQPQHF; CDR3 DNA: TGTGCCACCAGCCCTCGGAGGGTTCGTCAGCCCCAGCATTTT
V gene: TRBV6-1; J gene: TRBJ2-7; clone size: .; D gene: .; CDR3 protein: CASINREYEQYF; CDR3 DNA: TGTGCCAGCATAAACAGGGAGTACGAGCAGTACTTC
V gene: TRBV2; J gene: TRBJ2-7; clone size: .; D gene: TRBD1; CDR3 protein: CASSRGQGAVRGTKEQYF; CDR3 DNA: TGTGCCAGCAGTCGAGGACAGGGGGCAGTAAGAGGTACGAAGGAGCAGTACTTC
V gene: TRBV11-2; J gene: TRBJ2-7; clone size: few; D gene: TRBD2; CDR3 protein: CASSLEAGAYEQYF; CDR3 DNA: TGTGCCAGCAGCTTGGAAGCGGGGGCCTACGAGCAGTACTTC
V gene: TRBV11-2; J gene: TRBJ1-3; clone size: few; D gene: .; CDR3 protein: CASRGLRTVTGNTIYF; CDR3 DNA: TGTGCCAGCCGAGGGCTAAGGACAGTTACTGGAAACACCATATATTTT
V gene: TRBV7-2; J gene: TRBJ1-4; clone size: .; D gene: TRBD1; CDR3 protein: CASSPNRGVEEKLFF; CDR3 DNA: TGTGCCAGCAGCCCAAACAGGGGTGTTGAGGAAAAACTGTTTTTT
V gene: TRBV19; J gene: TRBJ2-2; clone size: .; D gene: TRBD1; CDR3 protein: CASRTQGQGSGELFF; CDR3 DNA: TGTGCCAGTAGAACCCAGGGACAGGGATCCGGGGAGCTGTTTTTT
V gene: TRBV19; J gene: TRBJ2-7; clone size: .; D gene: TRBD1; CDR3 protein: CASSINRGSYEQYF; CDR3 DNA: TGTGCCAGTAGTATAAACAGGGGCTCCTACGAGCAGTACTTC
V gene: TRBV10-3; J gene: TRBJ1-6; clone size: .; D gene: TRBD1; CDR3 protein: CAISDPGQGGSPLHF; CDR3 DNA: TGTGCCATCAGTGACCCCGGACAGGGAGGTTCACCCCTCCACTTT
V gene: TRBV6-1; J gene: TRBJ2-7; clone size: .; D gene: .; CDR3 protein: CASSIQDGYEQYF; CDR3 DNA: TGTGCCAGCAGTATACAGGACGGCTACGAGCAGTACTTC
V gene: TRBV9; J gene: TRBJ2-1; clone size: .; D gene: TRBD2; CDR3 protein: CASSAGLAGDNEQFF; CDR3 DNA: TGTGCCAGCAGCGCCGGACTAGCGGGGGACAATGAGCAGTTCTTC
V gene: TRBV5-1; J gene: TRBJ2-3; clone size: few; D gene: .; CDR3 protein: CASKTAVASTDTQYF; CDR3 DNA: TGCGCCAGCAAAACGGCAGTAGCCAGCACAGATACGCAGTATTTT
V gene: TRBV19; J gene: TRBJ1-4; clone size: .; D gene: .; CDR3 protein: CASSISTGGSGKLFF; CDR3 DNA: TGTGCCAGTAGTATCAGTACAGGAGGTAGCGGAAAACTGTTTTTT
V gene: TRBV6-1; J gene: TRBJ2-7; clone size: .; D gene: .; CDR3 protein: CASRTSDSLYEQYF; CDR3 DNA: TGTGCCAGCAGGACTTCGGACTCCCTCTACGAGCAGTACTTC
V gene: TRBV9; J gene: TRBJ1-3; clone size: .; D gene: TRBD1; CDR3 protein: CASSAGTGLGNTIYF; CDR3 DNA: TGTGCCAGCAGCGCGGGGACAGGTCTTGGAAACACCATATATTTT
V gene: TRBV30; J gene: TRBJ1-1; clone size: .; D gene: .; CDR3 protein: CAWSFAQHRDTEAFF; CDR3 DNA: TGTGCCTGGAGCTTCGCCCAACACAGGGACACTGAAGCTTTCTTT